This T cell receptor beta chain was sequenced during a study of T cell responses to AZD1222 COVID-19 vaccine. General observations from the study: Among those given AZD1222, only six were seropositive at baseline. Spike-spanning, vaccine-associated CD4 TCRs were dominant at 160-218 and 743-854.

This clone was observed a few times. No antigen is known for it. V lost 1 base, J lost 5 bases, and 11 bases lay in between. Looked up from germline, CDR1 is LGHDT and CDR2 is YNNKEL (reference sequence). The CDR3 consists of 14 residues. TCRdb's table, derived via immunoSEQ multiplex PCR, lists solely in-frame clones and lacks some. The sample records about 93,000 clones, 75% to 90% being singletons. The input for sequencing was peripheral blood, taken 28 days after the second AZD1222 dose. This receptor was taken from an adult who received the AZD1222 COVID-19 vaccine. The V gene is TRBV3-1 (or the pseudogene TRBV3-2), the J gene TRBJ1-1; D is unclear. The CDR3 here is CASSQVLGRTEAFF. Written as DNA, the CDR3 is TGTGCCAGCAGCCAAGTGCTGGGCCGGACTGAAGCTTTCTTT.